Described below is a single T cell receptor beta chain sequence and its context. Its antigen remains unidentified. Profiled with immunoSEQ multiplex PCR; TCRdb holds only in-frame clones, not every one. The sample includes tens of thousands of clones, 87% seen only once; the top ten take about 2.5%. This entry comes from a study of OX40 agonist ivuxolimab in advanced cancers. General study findings and limits: Researchers report that CD8+ T cells had, on average, more expanded clones than CD4+. Certain nonresponding patients likewise had low normalized T-cell clonal expansion.

Germline assignment: CDR1 MGHRA and CDR2 YSYEKL. Between the trimmed V and J ends, which lost 4 bases and 3 bases, there was a span of 18 bases. This CDR3 comprises 16 residues. This clonotype was sampled from an adult with an advanced solid tumor such as melanoma, head and neck, liver or kidney cancer. The chain employs TRBV4-1 and TRBJ1-1; tentative D call: TRBD1 (6 bases). Sample: CD4+ or CD8+ T cells sorted from blood, taken in a trial of the OX40 agonist ivuxolimab. The CDR3 bases are TGCGCCAGCAGCCGAGATACTTCGGGACACTACACTGAAGCTTTCTTT. Amino acids: CASSRDTSGHYTEAFF.